This TCR beta chain is from a study of glioma-infiltrating T cells. Amplification of TCR alpha and beta CDR3 regions from RNA used iRepertoire nested multiplex PCR. MiXCR was run by TCRdb on the multiplex PCR reads, yielding one entry per CDR3 protein. The sample holds under 20,000 distinct CDR3 sequences; over 45% are singletons and the top ten take 42%. The CDR3 extends over 14 amino acids. The germline V gene encodes CDR1 MGHDK and CDR2 SYGVNS. V was pared by 2 bases and J by 4 bases, with 12 bases between. Sequences were obtained from glioma tissue, nonneoplastic brain tissue, or PBMCs (not recorded which). This chain connects TRBV25-1 to TRBJ2-7; D gene unclear. The sequence was collected from a human donor with low-grade glioma or glioblastoma, undergoing nonglioma brain surgery, or in good health (not recorded which). The CDR3 sequence is CASSEVGDEYEQYF. In DNA, the CDR3 is TGTGCCAGCAGTGAAGTCGGTGATGAGTACGAGCAGTACTTC.